Sequencing of this T cell receptor beta chain was carried out in a study of siplizumab effects on memory and regulatory T cells. Profiled with immunoSEQ multiplex PCR; TCRdb holds only in-frame clones, not every one. The repertoire holds over 100,000 clones, with about 93% as singletons. Trimming left V 0 bases short and J 4 bases short, with 12 bases between. CDR1 is SGHKS and CDR2 is YYEKEE in the germline V gene (reference sequence). The CDR3 sequence is 15 residues long. This clonotype was obtained from a human donor in good health. The V call is TRBV5-5, the J call TRBJ2-3; D is perhaps TRBD1 or TRBD2 (5 bases each). The sample taken for sequencing was Tregs sorted from blood. DNA for the CDR3: TGTGCCAGCAGCTTGGGGCAGGGAGTAGCAGATACGCAGTATTTT. It encodes CASSLGQGVADTQYF.